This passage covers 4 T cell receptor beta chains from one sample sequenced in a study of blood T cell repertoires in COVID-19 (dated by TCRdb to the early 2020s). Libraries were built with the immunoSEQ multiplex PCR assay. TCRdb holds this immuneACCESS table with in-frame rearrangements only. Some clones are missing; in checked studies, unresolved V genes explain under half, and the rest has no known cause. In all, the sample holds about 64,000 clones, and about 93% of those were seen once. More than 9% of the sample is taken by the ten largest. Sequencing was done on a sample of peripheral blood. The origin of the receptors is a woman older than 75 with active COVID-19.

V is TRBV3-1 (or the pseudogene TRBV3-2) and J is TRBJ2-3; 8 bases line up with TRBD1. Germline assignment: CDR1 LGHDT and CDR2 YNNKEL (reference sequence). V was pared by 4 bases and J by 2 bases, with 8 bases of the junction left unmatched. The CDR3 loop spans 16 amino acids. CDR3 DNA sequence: TGTGCCAGCAGCCGCGGACAGGGTCCCTCCACAGATACGCAGTATTTT. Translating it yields CASSRGQGPSTDTQYF.

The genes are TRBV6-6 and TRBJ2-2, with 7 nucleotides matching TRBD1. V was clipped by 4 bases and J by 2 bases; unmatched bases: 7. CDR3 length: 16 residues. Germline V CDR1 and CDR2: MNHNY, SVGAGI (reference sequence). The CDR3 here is CASSSHRQGNTGELFF. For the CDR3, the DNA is TGTGCCAGCAGTTCCCATCGACAGGGTAACACCGGGGAGCTGTTTTTT.

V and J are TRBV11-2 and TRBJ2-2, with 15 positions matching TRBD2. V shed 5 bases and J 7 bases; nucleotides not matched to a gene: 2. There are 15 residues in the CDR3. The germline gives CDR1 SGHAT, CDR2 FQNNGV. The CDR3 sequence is CASSTGLAGGGELFF. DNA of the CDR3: TGTGCCAGCAGCACGGGACTAGCGGGAGGCGGGGAGCTGTTTTTT.

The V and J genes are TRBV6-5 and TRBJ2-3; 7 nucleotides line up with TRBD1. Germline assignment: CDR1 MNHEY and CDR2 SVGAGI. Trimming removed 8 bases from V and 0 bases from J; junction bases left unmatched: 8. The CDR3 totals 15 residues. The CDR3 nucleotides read TGTGCCAGCTTCCTAGACAGGGCTAGCACAGATACGCAGTATTTT. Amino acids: CASFLDRASTDTQYF.